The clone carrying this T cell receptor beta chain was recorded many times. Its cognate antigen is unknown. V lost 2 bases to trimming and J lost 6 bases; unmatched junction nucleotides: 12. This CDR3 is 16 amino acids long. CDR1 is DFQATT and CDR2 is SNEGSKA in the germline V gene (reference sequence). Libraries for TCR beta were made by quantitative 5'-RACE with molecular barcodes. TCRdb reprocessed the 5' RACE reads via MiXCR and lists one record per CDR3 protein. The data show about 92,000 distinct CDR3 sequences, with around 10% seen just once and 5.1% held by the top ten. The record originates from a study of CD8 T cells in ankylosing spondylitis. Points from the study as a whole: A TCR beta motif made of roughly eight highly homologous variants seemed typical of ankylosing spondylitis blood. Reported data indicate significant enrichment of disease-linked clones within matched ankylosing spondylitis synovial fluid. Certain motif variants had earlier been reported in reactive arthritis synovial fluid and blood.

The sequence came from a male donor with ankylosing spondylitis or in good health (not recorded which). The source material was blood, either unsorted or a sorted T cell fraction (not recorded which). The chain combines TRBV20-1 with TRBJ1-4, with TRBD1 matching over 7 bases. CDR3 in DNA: TGCAGTGCTAGAATCGGGGACAGCCAGTCGTATGAAAAACTGTTTTTT. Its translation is CSARIGDSQSYEKLFF.